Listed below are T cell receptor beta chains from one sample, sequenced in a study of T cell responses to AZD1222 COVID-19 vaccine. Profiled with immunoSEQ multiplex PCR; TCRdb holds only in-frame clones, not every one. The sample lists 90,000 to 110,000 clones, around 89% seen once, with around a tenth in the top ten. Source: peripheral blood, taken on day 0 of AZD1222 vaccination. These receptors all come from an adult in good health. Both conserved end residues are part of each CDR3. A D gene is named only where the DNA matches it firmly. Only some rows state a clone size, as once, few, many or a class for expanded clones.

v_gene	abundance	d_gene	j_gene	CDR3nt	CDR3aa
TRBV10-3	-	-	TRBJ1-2	TGTGCCATCAGTGAGTCGACTGGCCAATGGGGTGGCTACACCTTC	CAISESTGQWGGYTF
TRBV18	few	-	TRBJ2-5	TGTGCCAGCTCACTCCAAGAGACCCAGTACTTC	CASSLQETQYF
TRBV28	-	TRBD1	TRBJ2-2	TGTGCCAGCAGTCCTGGACAGGCGACCGGGGAGCTGTTTTTT	CASSPGQATGELFF
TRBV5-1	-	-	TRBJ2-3	TGCGCCAGCAGCCCCCGACTAGCAGATACGCAGTATTTT	CASSPRLADTQYF
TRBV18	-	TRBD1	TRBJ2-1	TGTGCCAGCTCACCGGGACAGGGTAGGAACAATGAGCAGTTCTTC	CASSPGQGRNNEQFF
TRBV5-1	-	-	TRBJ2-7	TGCGCCAGCAGCTTGTTGACGGGAACCTCCTACGAGCAGTACTTC	CASSLLTGTSYEQYF
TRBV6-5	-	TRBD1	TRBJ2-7	TGTGCCATCACCGACAGGGTTGGTTACGAGCAGTACTTC	CAITDRVGYEQYF
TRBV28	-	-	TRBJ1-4	TGTGCCAGCAGTAGGGGATGGGTCGGAAAACTGTTTTTT	CASSRGWVGKLFF
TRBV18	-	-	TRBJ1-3	TGTGCCAGCTCCCTCGACAGTTCTGGAAACACCATATATTTT	CASSLDSSGNTIYF
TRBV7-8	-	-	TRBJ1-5	TGTGCCAGCAGCTTACGCGGGGGGCCCCAGCATTTT	CASSLRGGPQHF
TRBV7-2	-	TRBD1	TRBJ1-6	TGTGCCAGCAGCCATTCCCGGGACAGGGACTCACCCCTCCACTTT	CASSHSRDRDSPLHF
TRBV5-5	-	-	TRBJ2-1	TGTGCCAGCAGCTTGTTCTTTAGCTCCTACAATGAGCAGTTCTTC	CASSLFFSSYNEQFF
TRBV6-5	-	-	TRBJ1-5	TGTGCCAGCAGTTACTCAGGTGATAGCAATCAGCCCCAGCATTTT	CASSYSGDSNQPQHF
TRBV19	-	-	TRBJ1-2	TGTGCCAGTGCTCGGTCCTCACATGGCTACACCTTC	CASARSSHGYTF
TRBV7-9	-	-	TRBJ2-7	TGTGCCAGCAGCTTAAGGGCATACGAGCAGTACTTC	CASSLRAYEQYF
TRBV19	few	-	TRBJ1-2	TGTGCCAGTAAGGTGGACCCTGGCTCGCGTTATGGCTACACCTTC	CASKVDPGSRYGYTF
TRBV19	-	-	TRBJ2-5	TGTGCCAGTCATGACACGGGGAAGCAAGAGACCCAGTACTTC	CASHDTGKQETQYF
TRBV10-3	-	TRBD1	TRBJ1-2	TGTGCCATCAGTTCCAACGACAGGGTTGGTGGCTACACCTTC	CAISSNDRVGGYTF
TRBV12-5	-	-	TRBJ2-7	TGTGCTAGTGGTTTGGTTCTCTCCTACGAGCAGTACTTC	CASGLVLSYEQYF
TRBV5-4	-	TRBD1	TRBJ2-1	TGTGCCAGCAGCTCCGGGACAGGGAGCAATGAGCAGTTCTTC	CASSSGTGSNEQFF
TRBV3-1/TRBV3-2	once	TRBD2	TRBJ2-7	TGTGCCAGTCGGCGGGCGGGGGACGAGCAGTACTTC	CASRRAGDEQYF
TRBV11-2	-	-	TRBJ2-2	TGTGCCAGCAGCTCTCGGCTAGACTCCGGGGAGCTGTTTTTT	CASSSRLDSGELFF
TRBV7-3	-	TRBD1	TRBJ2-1	TGTGCCAGCAGCCCCCAGGGGGCTAGCGATGAGCAGTTCTTC	CASSPQGASDEQFF
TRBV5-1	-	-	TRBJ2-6	TGCGCCAGCAGCTTGTCACCTAACTCTGGGGCCAACGTCCTGACTTTC	CASSLSPNSGANVLTF
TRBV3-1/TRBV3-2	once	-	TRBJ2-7	TGTGCCAGCAGCCCCCGAAGAAAACTTGCCTACGAGCAGTACTTC	CASSPRRKLAYEQYF
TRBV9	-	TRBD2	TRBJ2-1	TGTGCCAGCAGCGCTAGCGGCTCCTACAATGAGCAGTTCTTC	CASSASGSYNEQFF
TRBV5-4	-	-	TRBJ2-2	TGTGCCAGCAGCTTGGAGGGGATCACCGGGGAGCTGTTTTTT	CASSLEGITGELFF
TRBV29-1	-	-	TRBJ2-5	TGCAGCGTTGGACCCAGAGGCGACGGGACCCAGTACTTC	CSVGPRGDGTQYF
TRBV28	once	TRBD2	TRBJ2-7	TGTGCCAGCAGTTTGGTTATCGGGGGGGGATACGAGCAGTACTTC	CASSLVIGGGYEQYF
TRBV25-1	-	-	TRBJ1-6	TGTGCCAGCAGTATCAGCTCCTATAATTCACCCCTCCACTTT	CASSISSYNSPLHF
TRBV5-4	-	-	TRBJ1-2	TGTGCCAGCAGCTTCCCCGCAGGATCTGGCTACACCTTC	CASSFPAGSGYTF
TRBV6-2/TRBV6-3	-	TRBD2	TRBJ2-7	TGTGCCAGCAGTTATTCAGGGACTACCTACGAGCAGTACTTC	CASSYSGTTYEQYF
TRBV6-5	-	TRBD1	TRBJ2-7	TGTGCCAGCAGGCCCGGGACAGGGTACCGGGAGCAGTACTTC	CASRPGTGYREQYF
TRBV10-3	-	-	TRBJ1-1	TGTGCCATCAGGCGGGAGGGCTCTGAAGCTTTCTTT	CAIRREGSEAFF
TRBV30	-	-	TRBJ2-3	TGTGCCTGGAGTAAGGTCACAGATACGCAGTATTTT	CAWSKVTDTQYF
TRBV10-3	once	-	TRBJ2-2	TGTGCCATCAGTGAGTCGCTCCGGGGGCAGGGGGCCGGGGAGCTGTTTTTT	CAISESLRGQGAGELFF
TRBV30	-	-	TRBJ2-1	TGTGCCTGGAGTGGGGGTTACCCGCAGTTCTTC	CAWSGGYPQFF
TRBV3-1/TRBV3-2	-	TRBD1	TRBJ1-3	TGTGCCAGCAGGGGACAGGGGCGAAACACCATATATTTT	CASRGQGRNTIYF
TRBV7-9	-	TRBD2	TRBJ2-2	TGTGCCAGCAGCCCCCCCTTGCGACTAGCGGGAGTGGCCGGGGAGCTGTTTTTT	CASSPPLRLAGVAGELFF
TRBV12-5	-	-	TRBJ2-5	TGTGCTAGTGGTTTGGTAGGACAGCGAGAGACCCAGTACTTC	CASGLVGQRETQYF
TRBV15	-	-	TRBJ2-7	TGTGCCACCAGCATAAGATCTGCCTACGAGCAGTACTTC	CATSIRSAYEQYF
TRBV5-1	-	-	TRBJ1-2	TGCGCCAGCAGCATGCAGGGAGTTGGTGGCTACACCTTC	CASSMQGVGGYTF